This TCR beta chain stems from a study of blood T cell repertoires in COVID-19. Original analysis: Reference gene primer amplification yielded estimated nucleated cell counts. Produced via immunoSEQ multiplex PCR; TCRdb's table is partial and in-frame only. V, J and clone size are those of that table, while D and trimming were read from the DNA. Of fewer than 300,000 clones in the sample, around 90% are singletons; the top ten hold roughly 1.1%. After removal of 2 bases from V and 9 bases from J, the junction contained 9 bases not matched to a gene. The CDR3 has 14 residues. Germline lookup yields CDR1 SGHNT and CDR2 YENEEA.

Specimen: PBMCs or T cells enriched from blood (not recorded which). The chain links TRBV11-3 to TRBJ2-5; TRBD1 aligns across 7 bases. The receptor's source is a woman in her twenties or thirties who had recovered from COVID-19. CDR3 nucleotide sequence: TGTGCCAGCAGCTTATCCGGGACAGATCATCCCCAGTACTTC. Amino acid sequence: CASSLSGTDHPQYF.